What follows describes a single TCR beta chain. The antigen this receptor binds is unknown. Base qualities are not at hand, and no much larger clone is one base apart. The germline ends are 11 bases apart after V is trimmed by 2 bases and J by 5 bases. The CDR3 spans 14 residues, from the cysteine through the phenylalanine. Just the 42-base CDR3 DNA is kept, in frame starting at base 1. Looking up the germline V gene yields CDR1 SGDLS and CDR2 YYNGEE. Libraries were built with 5' RACE. Data came from an Illumina HiSeq 2500. The second PCR ran for about 6 to 12 cycles and used a J-beta primer mix along with a sample-barcoded 5' primer. Each TCR beta cDNA molecule received a unique molecular identifier from a template-switch 5' adaptor carrying 12 random nucleotides. Each sample yielded at least 2.5 million CDR3-containing paired-end reads. The Mint cDNA synthesis kit, primed by a TRBC-specific oligonucleotide, was used to synthesize first-strand cDNA from all RNA. After uracil-DNA glycosylase treatment, a first 18-cycle PCR used universal primers M1SS and BC2_uni_R on all cDNA. The published analysis was carried out like this. For normalization, 1 million high-quality reads were randomly selected from each sample, with every read carrying a distinct molecular identifier. Reads with shared molecular identifiers were discarded instead of being binned into consensus sequences. MiTCR, set to a Q25 quality threshold and the strictest error-elimination algorithm, was used for CDR3 identification, clonotype clustering and error correction. Lower-bound total TCR beta diversity was estimated with a nonparametric unseen species model using Euler transformation. TCRdb passed the public sequencing reads through fastp at Q25 and MiXCR, retaining productive beta sequences. Entries that share a CDR3 protein sequence are merged under the most common genes and DNA. The V and J calls follow TCRdb's processing rather than the paper's. This sample gives about 1.4 million distinct CDR3 sequences in total; roughly 64% of them show up just once. The ten largest clones take up 5.5% to 8% of the sample.

Systemically healthy Caucasian individuals from Russia, about 38 in total and aged about 6 to 100 years, were included as donors. Each donor gave ten milliliters of peripheral blood, collected into EDTA-treated Vacutainer tubes. Ficoll-Paque density-gradient centrifugation was used to isolate PBMCs, with at least 7 million per sample. Trizol reagent was used to extract total RNA from PBMCs, with at least 5 micrograms per sample. Naive CD45RAhigh/CD27high T cell percentages were measured by flow cytometry on a PBMC aliquot from every donor. The entry originates in a study of blood T cells in healthy people across ages (dated by TCRdb to about 2015). Some background on the complete study: Template switching captured roughly one uniquely barcoded TCR beta cDNA molecule per two T cells in model experiments. Using deep sequencing normalized with unique cDNA molecular identifiers, the study measured how TCR beta repertoire diversity changes with age. Donors were grouped into four age groups: young (average about 15 years), middle-aged (roughly 38), aged (approximately 58) and long-lived (roughly 80). To avoid experimental bias, donors of different ages were spread randomly across the sequencing lanes. Two additional independent replicas of 1 million unique cDNA reads from the same blood draw were analyzed for two donors (one aged 18 to 30 and one aged 80 or older). What the authors observed across the whole study: Donor CMV infection status was unknown, potentially confounding age-related changes in expanded clonotypes. Compared with the aged group, the long-lived group had more naive CD4+ T cells, fewer expanded clones and increased TCR diversity, a pattern suggesting age selection. As age increased, observed TCR beta diversity per million T cells dropped in a roughly linear way, and a significant reduction was already evident by age about 40. Estimates of total diversity from one million sequenced T cells were regarded as lower bounds and underestimates. A strong correlation was found between observed TCR beta diversity and the percentage of naive T cells measured by flow cytometry. Because profiling used bulk unsorted PBMCs, naive and antigen-experienced compartments could not be compared conclusively.

The chain is made from TRBV9 and TRBJ2-1, with TRBD1 as a weak D call on 5 bases. Sequenced material: blood. The receptor's source is a man aged 18 to 35 in good health. This receptor carries the CDR3 CASSVRVVDNEQFF. At the DNA level, the sequence is TGTGCCAGCAGCGTCAGGGTTGTCGACAATGAGCAGTTCTTC.